This note documents a single T cell receptor beta chain sequence. Its target is not known. These data come from a study of OX40 agonist ivuxolimab in advanced cancers. Study summary: Dosing consisted of intravenous ivuxolimab at 0.01 to 10 mg/kg every 2 weeks. Study-level findings and limits: Dosing at 0.1 to 3.0 mg/kg was accompanied by clonal expansion of CD4+ and CD8+ blood T cells by week 6.

Trimming shortened V by 1 base and J by 8 bases, and 23 bases separated the two germline ends. Germline CDR1 and CDR2: MDHEN and SYDVKM. The CDR3 is made up of 17 amino acids. Cycle 7 day 1, cycle 4 day 1, and baseline were the timepoints at which blood was sampled. Produced via immunoSEQ multiplex PCR; TCRdb's table is partial and in-frame only. The data contain 35,000 to 50,000 clones, roughly four fifths of them seen just once; the ten biggest clones take up about 23%. Sequencing used CD4+ or CD8+ T cells sorted from blood, obtained in a trial of the OX40 agonist ivuxolimab. The sequence was collected from an adult with an advanced solid tumor such as melanoma, head and neck, liver or kidney cancer. The rearrangement links TRBV28 to TRBJ1-2, with D tentatively TRBD1 (5 bases). DNA of the CDR3: TGTGCCAGCAGTTTATTTGATGGGGCAGGGCTCCCACCCGGCTACACCTTC. It translates to CASSLFDGAGLPPGYTF.